This TCR beta chain was sequenced during a study of T cell changes during pregnancy in multiple sclerosis. Clones were read by immunoSEQ multiplex PCR, and TCRdb kept only the in-frame ones, dropping some. The sample comprises over 30,000 clones, around 89% of which are singletons, and approximately 10% rests with the top ten. Sequencing was performed on CD8+ T cells from peripheral blood mononuclear cells, taken in the third trimester of pregnancy. This clonotype was sampled from a female donor with multiple sclerosis, enrolled in a pregnancy study.

The CDR3 is CASSLVRLPQETQYF. The CDR3 DNA is TGTGCCAGCAGCTTAGTTCGACTACCCCAAGAGACCCAGTACTTC. The rearrangement joins TRBV11-2 to TRBJ2-5, with a tentative D call TRBD2 (5 bases). Looked up from germline, CDR1 is SGHAT and CDR2 is FQNNGV. V gave up 1 base and J gave up 1 base, with 10 bases separating them. The CDR3 is 15 residues long.